A single sample is the source of the 20 T cell receptor beta chains below, sequenced in a study of blood T cell repertoires in COVID-19. TCRdb's table, derived via immunoSEQ multiplex PCR, lists solely in-frame clones and lacks some. The sample yields around 180,000 clones, 85% to 90% seen once. Specimen: peripheral blood. The receptors here all came from a human donor in a cohort sampled during active COVID-19.

The chain couples TRBV7-8 to TRBJ2-1; a weak D match, TRBD2 (6 bases). Deletions cut 5 bases from V and 2 bases from J, with 13 bases between. This CDR3 region has 15 residues. Germline CDR1 reads SGHVS; CDR2 reads FQNEAQ. CDR3 coding DNA: TGTGCCAGCAGCGACCTAGCGCCAACCTACAATGAGCAGTTCTTC. It codes for CASSDLAPTYNEQFF.

V gene TRBV3-1 (or the pseudogene TRBV3-2) combines with J gene TRBJ1-5; 7 bases map to TRBD1. V lost 6 bases and J lost 9; bases outside the gene matches: 11. Germline-derived CDR1 and CDR2 are LGHDT and YNNKEL (reference sequence). The CDR3 runs to 14 residues. CDR3 region: CASSETGAGGPQHF. Written as DNA, the CDR3 is TGTGCCAGCAGTGAAACAGGGGCTGGGGGGCCCCAGCATTTT.

The chain couples TRBV5-4 to TRBJ2-3; TRBD1 matches at 8 bases. J was trimmed by 5 bases and V by 4 bases; bases with no gene match: 12. CDR1 and CDR2 from the germline V gene are SGHNT and YYREEE (reference sequence). The CDR3 has 16 residues. CDR3 sequence reads: CASSQGQGSRRDTQYF. The CDR3 bases are TGTGCCAGCAGCCAAGGACAGGGCAGCCGAAGAGATACGCAGTATTTT. Supplemented by reference TRBV5-4 and TRBJ2-3, the full variable domain reads ETGVTQSPTHLIKTRGQQVTLRCSSQSGHNTVSWYQQALGQGPQFIFQYYREEENGRGNFPPRFSGLQFPNYSSELNVNALELDDSALYLCASSQGQGSRRDTQYFGPGTRLTVL.

This chain uses TRBV3-1 (or the pseudogene TRBV3-2) with TRBJ2-2; 7 positions agree with TRBD2. Germline V gene lookup returns CDR1 LGHDT and CDR2 YNNKEL (reference sequence). This CDR3 is built from 17 residues. V shed 1 base and J 4 bases; nucleotides not matched to a gene: 9. CDR3 loop: CASSQVVAGAGTGELFF. Written as DNA, the CDR3 is TGTGCCAGCAGCCAAGTCGTGGCGGGAGCGGGCACCGGGGAGCTGTTTTTT.

This chain uses TRBV6-5 with TRBJ1-2, with 10 bases fitting TRBD1. Germline V gives CDR1 MNHEY, CDR2 SVGAGI. V shed 6 bases, J shed 2 bases, and the junction held 6 bases outside the gene matches. The CDR3 consists of 15 residues. The CDR3: CASSRTGGVNYGYTF. CDR3 DNA: TGTGCCAGCAGCCGGACAGGGGGAGTGAACTATGGCTACACCTTC.

V gene TRBV5-1 combines with J gene TRBJ1-2; D call uncertain. Germline CDR1 and CDR2: SGHRS and YFSETQ. This CDR3 has 14 amino acids. V dropped 0 bases and J dropped 0 bases, with 6 bases sitting between them. CDR3 DNA sequence: TGCGCCAGCAGCTTGGGATCAGCTAACTATGGCTACACCTTC. Protein: CASSLGSANYGYTF.

V is TRBV10-1 and J is TRBJ2-7; the D gene is possibly TRBD2 (6 bases). The V end was cut by 6 bases, the J end by 7 bases, with 34 bases between. Germline CDR1 WNHNN, CDR2 SYGVQD (reference sequence). The CDR3 loop spans 19 amino acids. In DNA form, the CDR3 reads TGCGCCAGCAGGCGGCCTAATGAGGTCACTAGCCCTCTTTCCGGGGAGCAGTACTTC. Translated, it gives CASRRPNEVTSPLSGEQYF.

The chain employs TRBV5-1 and TRBJ2-3; D uncertain. This CDR3 region has 14 residues. In germline, CDR1 is SGHRS, CDR2 YFSETQ. Trimming removed 4 bases at V and 0 bases at J, with 9 bases between. CDR3 region: CASSPAVSTDTQYF. The CDR3 nucleotides are TGCGCCAGCAGCCCGGCGGTTAGCACAGATACGCAGTATTTT.

The chain is built from TRBV12-3 or TRBV12-4 and TRBJ2-5, with a tentative D call TRBD2 (6 bases). The CDR3 has 13 amino acids. Deletions cut 6 bases from V and 1 base from J, with 9 bases between. CDR3 residues: CASSGGRQETQYF. The CDR3 DNA follows: TGTGCCAGCAGCGGGGGACGCCAAGAGACCCAGTACTTC.

V usage is TRBV6-1 and J usage is TRBJ1-2, with D hard to call. The ends were cut back, 2 bases at V and 6 bases at J, with 10 bases in the middle. This CDR3 has 13 residues. Germline V gives CDR1 MNHNS, CDR2 SASEGT. The CDR3 region has the DNA TGTGCCAGCAGTGAATCGGGAGGGAATGGCTACACCTTC. It specifies CASSESGGNGYTF.

This chain links TRBV5-1 with TRBJ2-6; possibly TRBD1 for D (6 bases). Trimming left V 4 bases short and J 0 bases short, with 17 bases between. This CDR3 region has 18 residues. The germline V gene has CDR1 SGHRS and CDR2 YFSETQ. CDR3 in amino acids: CASSPTGKRPSGANVLTF. In nucleotides, the CDR3 is TGCGCCAGCAGCCCGACAGGAAAGCGCCCCTCTGGGGCCAACGTCCTGACTTTC.

J is TRBJ1-5 and V is TRBV27; TRBD1 aligns across 8 bases. The CDR3 sequence is 15 residues long. Germline V gene data show CDR1 as MNHEY and CDR2 as SMNVEV (reference sequence). The trim removed 6 bases at V and 0 bases at J, leaving 4 bases unmatched. CDR3 in amino acids: CASSDRGYSNQPQHF. The CDR3 DNA reads as TGTGCCAGCAGCGACAGGGGATATAGCAATCAGCCCCAGCATTTT.

The chain couples TRBV7-8 to TRBJ1-5, with a possible D match to TRBD1 (5 bases). The V end lost 6 bases, the J end lost 0 bases, and 15 bases lay between the germline ends. The CDR3 runs to 16 residues. The germline gives CDR1 SGHVS, CDR2 FQNEAQ. The CDR3 coding sequence is TGTGCCAGCAGTCTGACGACAGAATATAGCAATCAGCCCCAGCATTTT. Amino acid sequence: CASSLTTEYSNQPQHF.

The J gene is TRBJ2-5, the V gene TRBV19, with a possible D match to TRBD2 (5 bases). This CDR3 comprises 15 residues. V lost 5 bases to trimming and J lost 8 bases, with 21 bases between them. Germline CDR1 is LNHDA and CDR2 is SQIVND (reference sequence). CDR3 nucleotide sequence: TGTGCCAGTAGTCCCGGAGGTGGGCTGGCGGTAACCCAGTACTTC. Its protein is CASSPGGGLAVTQYF.

The V and J genes are TRBV7-6 and TRBJ2-5; a weak D match, TRBD2 (5 bases). In germline, CDR1 is SGHVS, CDR2 FNYEAQ. CDR3 length: 14 residues. The germline V and J ends were trimmed by 5 bases and 0 bases, with 10 bases remaining between them. CDR3 protein: CASSPDWYQETQYF. The DNA for the CDR3 is TGTGCCAGCAGCCCGGACTGGTACCAAGAGACCCAGTACTTC.

The rearrangement joins TRBV28 to TRBJ2-5; D call uncertain. This CDR3 region has 12 residues. CDR1 and CDR2 (germline): MDHEN, SYDVKM. V gave up 5 bases and J gave up 0 bases, with 4 bases separating them. The CDR3 loop reads CASSPNQETQYF. The CDR3 region has the DNA TGTGCCAGCAGTCCCAACCAAGAGACCCAGTACTTC.

This clone was recorded many times. The chain has TRBV6-2 or TRBV6-3 and TRBJ2-7; a weak D match, TRBD1 (5 bases). Trimming cost V 5 bases and J 2 bases, with 13 bases left between them. The CDR3 extends over 14 amino acids. The germline V gene has CDR1 MNHEY and CDR2 SVGEGT. Here the CDR3 reads CASSDLTATYEQYF. The CDR3 region has the DNA TGTGCCAGCAGTGACTTGACAGCGACCTACGAGCAGTACTTC.

J is TRBJ1-2 and V is TRBV1. TRBV1 is assigned pseudogene status. CDR3 size: 12 residues. CDR3 DNA sequence: TGCACCAGCAGCCAATATAACTATGGCTACACCTTC. Its translation is CTSSQYNYGYTF.

The chain couples TRBV27 to TRBJ2-6; weak D call: TRBD2 (5 bases). The germline gives CDR1 MNHEY, CDR2 SMNVEV (reference sequence). The CDR3 is 16 amino acids. V lost 1 base to trimming and J lost 1 base, with 8 bases between them. For the CDR3, the DNA is TGTGCCAGCAGTTTATTTTCGGGATCTGGGGCCAACGTCCTGACTTTC. It encodes CASSLFSGSGANVLTF.

The chain employs TRBV28 and TRBJ2-7, with no clear D. V lost 3 bases and J 0 bases, leaving 6 bases between the germline ends. There are 13 residues in the CDR3. Per germline, CDR1 MDHEN and CDR2 SYDVKM. The CDR3 loop reads CASSFVVSYEQYF. For the CDR3, the DNA is TGTGCCAGCAGTTTCGTCGTCTCCTACGAGCAGTACTTC.